This T cell receptor (beta chain) was observed in a study of blood T cell repertoires in COVID-19. V was trimmed by 1 base and J by 7 bases, leaving 14 bases between them. CDR1 and CDR2 (germline): LGHNA, YSLEER. This CDR3 has 15 residues. Repertoires were generated with immunoSEQ multiplex PCR, while TCRdb's copy carries only in-frame clones and drops some. This sample carries 220,000 or so clones, around 86% of them seen once, and the ten largest clones take about a tenth. Seattle participants joined during active infection and were tracked over time. The receptor was derived from a woman aged 45-59 years with COVID-19, enrolled during active disease. The genes are TRBV4-3 and TRBJ2-4; D is unresolved. Sequenced sample: peripheral blood. The CDR3 bases are TGCGCCAGCAGCCAAGGAGTCGGAGCTTTCAACATTCAGTACTTC. Encoded protein: CASSQGVGAFNIQYF.